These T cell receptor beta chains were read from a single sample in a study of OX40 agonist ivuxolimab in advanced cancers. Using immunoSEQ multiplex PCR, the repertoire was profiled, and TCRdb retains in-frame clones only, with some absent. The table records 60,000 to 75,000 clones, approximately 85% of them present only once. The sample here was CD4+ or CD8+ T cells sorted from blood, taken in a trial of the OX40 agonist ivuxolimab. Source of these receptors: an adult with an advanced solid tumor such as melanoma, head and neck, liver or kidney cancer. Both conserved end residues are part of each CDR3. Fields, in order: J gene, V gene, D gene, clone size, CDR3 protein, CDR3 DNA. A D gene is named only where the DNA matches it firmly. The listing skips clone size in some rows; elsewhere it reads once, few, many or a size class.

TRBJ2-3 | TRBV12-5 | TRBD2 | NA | CASGLGLAGNTQYF | TGTGCTAGTGGACTAGGACTAGCGGGGAATACGCAGTATTTT
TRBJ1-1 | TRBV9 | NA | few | CASSVSSSTEAFF | TGTGCCAGCAGCGTTAGTAGTAGCACTGAAGCTTTCTTT
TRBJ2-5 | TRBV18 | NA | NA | CASSPVQETQYF | TGTGCCAGCTCACCAGTCCAAGAGACCCAGTACTTC
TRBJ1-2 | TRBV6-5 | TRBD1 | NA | CASSYLRTGGGYGYTF | TGTGCCAGCAGTTACTTACGTACAGGGGGCGGCTATGGCTACACCTTC
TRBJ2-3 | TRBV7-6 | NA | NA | CASSSPSADTQYF | TGTGCCAGCAGCTCCCCTAGCGCAGATACGCAGTATTTT
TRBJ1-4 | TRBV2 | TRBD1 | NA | CASRDRGYEKLFF | TGTGCCAGCAGAGACAGGGGGTATGAAAAACTGTTTTTT
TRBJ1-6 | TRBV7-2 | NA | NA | CASSLDGRKNSPLHF | TGTGCCAGCAGCTTAGACGGCCGAAAAAATTCACCCCTCCACTTT
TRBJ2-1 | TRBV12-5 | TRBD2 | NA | CASGLAIAGAYNEQFF | TGTGCTAGTGGTTTGGCTATAGCGGGGGCTTACAATGAGCAGTTCTTC
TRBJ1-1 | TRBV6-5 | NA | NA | CASSLKMNTEAFF | TGTGCCAGCAGTTTAAAGATGAACACTGAAGCTTTCTTT
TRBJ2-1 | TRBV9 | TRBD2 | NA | CARIGTSYNEQFF | TGTGCCAGGATCGGGACTAGCTACAATGAGCAGTTCTTC
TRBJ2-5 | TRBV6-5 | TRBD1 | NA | CASSSRDRLLKTQYF | TGTGCCAGCAGTTCCCGGGACAGACTGTTAAAGACCCAGTACTTC